The present TCR beta chain was sequenced within a study of shared clonotypes between healthy human individuals (dated by TCRdb to 2020 to 2022). Concerning the study at large: The cohort included three men and a couple of women between 18 and 49 years of age. For each donor, three plates each were used for CD4 naive and CD4 memory, two plates were used for CD8 naive, and one plate was used for CD8 memory. To increase sequencing depth and limit assay-specific biases, TCR repertoire library preparation and sequencing were carried out by different laboratories using diverse techniques. Each donor's leukapheresis produced roughly between about 0.8 and 10 billion PBMCs. Blood TCR repertoires of 5 or 6 healthy adults were deeply sequenced to estimate repertoire size and the extent of clonotype sharing between individuals. General study outcomes and caveats: Because the study included only a small number of donors, the genetic and exposure-history diversity represented was limited. Sharing across four donors was observed for around 5% of naive CD4, around 3.5% of naive CD8, around 2.5% of memory CD4, and less than 0.45% of memory CD8 clonotypes. Larger estimated clonotype richness was generally found for naive subsets than for memory subsets. Pairwise subsampling indicated that sequencing depth was expected to affect the degree of clonotype sharing among donors. Compared with non-shared clonotypes, clonotypes shared by all four sorted-subset donors had higher generation probabilities. Incomplete sequencing was indicated by rarefaction of sorted-subset datasets, despite the large sequencing depth. Sampling was restricted to blood, and TCR repertoires in tissue are likely to differ from TCR repertoires in blood.

Of note for this clone: Its antigen remains unidentified. Within one base of it there is no much larger clone, and no base qualities were kept.

CD8 naive samples consisted of CD45RO-negative cells that were positively selected for CCR7, yielding a CD45RA+CCR7+ population without TemRA cells. The donors were healthy, HIV-negative adults who had no recently reported acute infections or vaccinations. Every donor was a Caucasian adult living in Nashville, Tennessee, USA. After blood collection by leukapheresis, PBMCs were isolated using Ficoll-Histopaque density gradient centrifugation and then cryopreserved in the vapor phase of liquid nitrogen. Purity and quantity of every magnetically sorted T cell population were checked by analytical flow cytometry. Genomic DNA was isolated from each sorted fraction and quantified by UV absorbance on a Nanodrop 2000c. Trimming costs V 3 bases and J 2 bases, and their ends lie 11 bases apart. CDR1 and CDR2 (MNHEY, SMNVEV) derive from the germline V gene (reference sequence). Including the terminal cysteine and phenylalanine, the CDR3 comprises 14 residues. Kept here is only the CDR3 DNA, which spans 42 bases and is read in frame from base 1.

Using the deep immunoSEQ assay, TCR CDR3 regions were amplified from genomic DNA by multiplex PCR. Genomic DNA extracted from each cell subset was distributed evenly over all wells of several immunoSEQ 96-well plates, and each plate served as one replicate. For sorted subsets, approximately 210 ng of genomic DNA, equivalent to around 29,000 T cell genomes, went into each replicate PCR. Purified libraries were measured with a Qubit 3.0 fluorometer, size-checked on a Bioanalyzer 2100, and measured again with the KAPA Library Quantification kit. Every immunoSEQ 96-well plate was sequenced on a separate single-read 150-cycle Illumina NextSeq 550 flow cell. The published analysis was carried out like this. Because only junctional sequences without quality scores were contained in the immunoSEQ output, filtering matching that applied to full-length reads could not be performed. To assign V/J genes and CDR3, sequences were annotated using PyIR, a Python wrapper for IgBLAST v1.9, with IMGT germline references. Any read was removed if the V/J assignment was weak (E-value above 1e-6), the CDR3 was missing, or the read contained stop codons, out-of-frame junctions, or ambiguous translated residues. V3J clonotypes were defined as sequences sharing an identical inferred V gene, J gene, and CDR3 amino acid sequence. Percentage overlap between repertoires was calculated by dividing the number of shared unique clonotypes by the size of the smaller repertoire. RTK rarefaction, the Chao1 estimator, and Recon v2.1 estimates of unobserved clonotypes were used to assess repertoire richness. OLGA was used to compute generation probabilities for all TCRbeta clonotypes that the gDNA method yielded from a few donors. The table comes from immuneACCESS by way of TCRdb, which keeps in-frame sequences with V and J called. Part of the clones is missing from these tables; in studies checked, under half for an unresolved V gene and the rest for unknown reasons. V and J calls plus clone size are reproduced from that table; the DNA served to infer D and trimming. The table for this sample lists around 2,100,000 clones; around 96% of them were counted only once. The ten biggest clones cover approximately 1.2% of the sample.

The V gene is TRBV27 and the J gene is TRBJ2-7; D gene: possibly TRBD2, on 6 matching bases. The specimen was naive CD8+ T cells sorted from blood. What this sample's cell subset or site label stands for: CD45RA+CCR7+. This receptor was obtained from a man aged 18 to 30 in good health. The CDR3 region has the sequence CASSFRWGAYEQYF. The nucleotides are TGTGCCAGCAGTTTTAGGTGGGGGGCCTACGAGCAGTACTTC.